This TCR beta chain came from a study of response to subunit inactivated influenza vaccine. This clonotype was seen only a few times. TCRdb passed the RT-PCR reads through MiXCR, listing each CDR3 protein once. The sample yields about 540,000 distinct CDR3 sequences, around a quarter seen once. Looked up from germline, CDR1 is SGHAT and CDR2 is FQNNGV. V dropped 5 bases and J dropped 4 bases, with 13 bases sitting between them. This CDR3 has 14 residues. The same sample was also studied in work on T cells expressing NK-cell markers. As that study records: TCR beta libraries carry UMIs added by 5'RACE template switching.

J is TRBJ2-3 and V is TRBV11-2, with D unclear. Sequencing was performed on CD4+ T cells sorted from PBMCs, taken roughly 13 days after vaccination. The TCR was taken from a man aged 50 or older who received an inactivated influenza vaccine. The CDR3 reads CASSTSRIPDTQYF. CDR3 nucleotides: TGTGCCAGCAGCACCTCTAGGATTCCAGATACGCAGTATTTT.